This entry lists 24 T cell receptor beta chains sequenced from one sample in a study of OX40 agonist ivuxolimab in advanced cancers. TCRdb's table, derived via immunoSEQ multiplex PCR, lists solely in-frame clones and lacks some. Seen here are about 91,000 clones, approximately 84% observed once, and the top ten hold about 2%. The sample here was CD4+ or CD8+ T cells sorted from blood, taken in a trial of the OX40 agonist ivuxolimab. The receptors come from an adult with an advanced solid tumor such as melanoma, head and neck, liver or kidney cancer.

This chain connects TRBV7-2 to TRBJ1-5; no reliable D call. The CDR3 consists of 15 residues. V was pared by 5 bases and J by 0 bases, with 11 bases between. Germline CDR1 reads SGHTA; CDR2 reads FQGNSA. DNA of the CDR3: TGTGCCAGCAGCCCGCTAGCCTTTAGCAATCAGCCCCAGCATTTT. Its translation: CASSPLAFSNQPQHF.

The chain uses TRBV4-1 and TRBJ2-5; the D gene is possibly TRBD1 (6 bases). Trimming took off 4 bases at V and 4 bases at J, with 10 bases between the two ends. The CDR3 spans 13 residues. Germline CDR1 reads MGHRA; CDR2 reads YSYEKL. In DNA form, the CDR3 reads TGCGCCAGCAGCCCACAGGGTTCAGAGACCCAGTACTTC. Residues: CASSPQGSETQYF.

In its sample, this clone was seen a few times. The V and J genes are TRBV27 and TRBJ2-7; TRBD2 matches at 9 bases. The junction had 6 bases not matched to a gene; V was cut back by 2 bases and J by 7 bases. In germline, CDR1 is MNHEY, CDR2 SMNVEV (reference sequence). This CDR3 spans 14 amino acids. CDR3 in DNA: TGTGCCAGCAGTTTACTGCGGGAGGGGGGGGAGCAGTACTTC. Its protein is CASSLLREGGEQYF.

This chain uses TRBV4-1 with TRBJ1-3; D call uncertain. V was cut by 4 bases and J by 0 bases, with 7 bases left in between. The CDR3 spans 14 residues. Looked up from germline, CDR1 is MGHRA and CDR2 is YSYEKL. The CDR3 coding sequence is TGCGCCAGCAGCCCAGACTCCTCTGGAAACACCATATATTTT. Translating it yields CASSPDSSGNTIYF.

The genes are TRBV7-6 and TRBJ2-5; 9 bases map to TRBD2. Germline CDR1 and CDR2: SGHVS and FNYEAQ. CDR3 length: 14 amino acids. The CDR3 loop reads CASRGREGRKTQYF. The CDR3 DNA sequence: TGTGCTAGCCGTGGGCGGGAGGGCCGGAAGACCCAGTACTTC.

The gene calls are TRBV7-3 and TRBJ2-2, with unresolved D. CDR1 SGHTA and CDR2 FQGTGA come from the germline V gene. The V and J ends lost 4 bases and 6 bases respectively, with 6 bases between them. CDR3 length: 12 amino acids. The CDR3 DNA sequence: TGTGCCAGCAGCTCCCCTTCCGGGGAGCTGTTTTTT. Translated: CASSSPSGELFF.

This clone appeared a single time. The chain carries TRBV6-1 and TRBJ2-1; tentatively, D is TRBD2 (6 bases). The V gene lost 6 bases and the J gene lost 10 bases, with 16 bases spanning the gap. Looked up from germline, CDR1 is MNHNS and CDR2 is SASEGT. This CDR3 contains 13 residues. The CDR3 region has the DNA TGTGCCAGCAGCCTCCGGCAGGGAGGAGAGCAGTTCTTC. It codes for CASSLRQGGEQFF.

The CDR3 sequence is CASRGQGTEAFF. Written as DNA, the CDR3 is TGTGCCAGCAGGGGACAGGGGACTGAAGCTTTCTTT. The chain combines TRBV2 with TRBJ1-1; 10 bases line up with TRBD1. Germline CDR1 is SNHLY and CDR2 is FYNNEI. The CDR3 extends over 12 amino acids. With 6 bases clipped from V and 5 bases from J, the junction kept 0 bases outside the gene matches. Variable domain in full (rest from reference TRBV2 and TRBJ1-1): EPEVTQTPSHQVTQMGQEVILRCVPISNHLYFYWYRQILGQKVEFLVSFYNNEISEKSEIFDDQFSVERPDGSNFTLKIRSTKLEDSAMYFCASRGQGTEAFFGQGTRLTVV.

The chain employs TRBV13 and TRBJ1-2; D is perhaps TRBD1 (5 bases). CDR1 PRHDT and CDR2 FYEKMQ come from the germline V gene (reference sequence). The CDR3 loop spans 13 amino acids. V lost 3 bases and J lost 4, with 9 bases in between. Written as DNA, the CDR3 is TGTGCCAGCAGCTTGGCCAGGGCCTATGGCTACACCTTC. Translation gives CASSLARAYGYTF.

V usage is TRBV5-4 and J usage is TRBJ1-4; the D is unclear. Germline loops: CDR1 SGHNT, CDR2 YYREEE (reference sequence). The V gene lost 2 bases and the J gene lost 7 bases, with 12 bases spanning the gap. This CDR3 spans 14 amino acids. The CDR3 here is CASSFGRETEKLFF. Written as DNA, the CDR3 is TGTGCCAGCAGCTTTGGCCGGGAGACTGAAAAACTGTTTTTT.

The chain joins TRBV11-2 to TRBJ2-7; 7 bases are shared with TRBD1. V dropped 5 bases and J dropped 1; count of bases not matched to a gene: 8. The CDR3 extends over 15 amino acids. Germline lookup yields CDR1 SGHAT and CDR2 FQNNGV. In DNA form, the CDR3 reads TGTGCCAGCAGCGATGACAGGGTAAATTCCTACGAGCAGTACTTC. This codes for CASSDDRVNSYEQYF.

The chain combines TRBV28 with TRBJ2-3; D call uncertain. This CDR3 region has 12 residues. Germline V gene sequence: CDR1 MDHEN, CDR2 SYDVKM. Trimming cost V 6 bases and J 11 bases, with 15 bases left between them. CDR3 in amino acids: CASSSGRLGQYF. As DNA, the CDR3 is TGTGCCAGCAGCTCGGGCCGGTTGGGGCAGTATTTT.

The CDR3, as DNA: TGTGCCAGCAGCTTAGATGCGGGAGGGACCTACAATGAGCAGTTCTTC. Amino acid sequence: CASSLDAGGTYNEQFF. V and J are TRBV7-2 and TRBJ2-1; TRBD2 aligns across 9 bases. CDR1 is SGHTA and CDR2 is FQGNSA in the germline V gene. This CDR3 is 16 amino acids long. The junction had 3 bases not matched to a gene; V was cut back by 1 base and J by 2 bases.

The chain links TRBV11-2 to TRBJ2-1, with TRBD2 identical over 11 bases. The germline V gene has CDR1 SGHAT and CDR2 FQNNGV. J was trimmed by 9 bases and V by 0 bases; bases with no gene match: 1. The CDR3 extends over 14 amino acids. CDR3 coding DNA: TGTGCCAGCAGCTTAGATACTAGCGGGAGTGAGCAGTTCTTC. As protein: CASSLDTSGSEQFF.

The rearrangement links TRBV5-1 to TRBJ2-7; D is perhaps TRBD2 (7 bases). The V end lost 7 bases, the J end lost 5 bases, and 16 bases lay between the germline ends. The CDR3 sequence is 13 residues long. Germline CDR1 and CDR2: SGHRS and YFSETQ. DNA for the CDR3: TGCGCCAGCGCCATAGGGGGGGATAACGAGCAGTACTTC. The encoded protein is CASAIGGDNEQYF.

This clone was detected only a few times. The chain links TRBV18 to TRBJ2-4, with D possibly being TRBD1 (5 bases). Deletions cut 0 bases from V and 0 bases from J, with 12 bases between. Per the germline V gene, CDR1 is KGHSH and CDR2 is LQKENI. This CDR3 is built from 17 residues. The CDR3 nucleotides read TGTGCCAGCTCACCACCGATTGACAGCCTAGCCAAAAACATTCAGTACTTC. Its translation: CASSPPIDSLAKNIQYF. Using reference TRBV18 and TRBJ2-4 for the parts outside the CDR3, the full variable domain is NAGVMQNPRHLVRRRGQEARLRCSPMKGHSHVYWYRQLPEEGLKFMVYLQKENIIDESGMPKERFSAEFPKEGPSILRIQQVVRGDSAAYFCASSPPIDSLAKNIQYFGAGTRLSVL.

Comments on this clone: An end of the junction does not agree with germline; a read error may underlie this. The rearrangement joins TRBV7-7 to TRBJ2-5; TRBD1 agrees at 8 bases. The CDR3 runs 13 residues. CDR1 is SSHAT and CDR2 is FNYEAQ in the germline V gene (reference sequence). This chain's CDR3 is CASSRQGTETQYF. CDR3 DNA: TGTGCTAGCAGCCGACAGGGGACAGAGACCCAGTACTTC.

CDR3 loop: CASSSALRGNTIYF. CDR3 nucleotide sequence: TGTGCCAGCAGCTCGGCCCTGAGGGGAAACACCATATATTTT. This chain links TRBV6-5 with TRBJ1-3; D is unresolved. The CDR3 contains 14 residues. CDR1 and CDR2 from the germline V gene are MNHEY and SVGAGI. Trimming took off 6 bases at V and 4 bases at J, with 13 bases between the two ends.

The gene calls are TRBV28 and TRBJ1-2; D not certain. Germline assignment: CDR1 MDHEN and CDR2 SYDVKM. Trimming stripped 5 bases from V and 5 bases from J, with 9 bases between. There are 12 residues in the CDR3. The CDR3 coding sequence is TGTGCCAGCAGTCTAACCCCGTATGGCTACACCTTC. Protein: CASSLTPYGYTF.

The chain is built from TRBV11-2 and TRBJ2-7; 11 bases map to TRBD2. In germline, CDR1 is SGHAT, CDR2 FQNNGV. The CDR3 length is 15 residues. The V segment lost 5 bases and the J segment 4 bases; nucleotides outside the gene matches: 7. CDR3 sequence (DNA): TGTGCCAGCAGCATTACTAGCGGGAGTGGGTACGAGCAGTACTTC. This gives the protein CASSITSGSGYEQYF. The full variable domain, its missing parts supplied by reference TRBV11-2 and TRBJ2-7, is EAGVAQSPRYKIIEKRQSVAFWCNPISGHATLYWYQQILGQGPKLLIQFQNNGVVDDSQLPKDRFSAERLKGVDSTLKIQPAKLEDSAVYLCASSITSGSGYEQYFGPGTRLTVT.

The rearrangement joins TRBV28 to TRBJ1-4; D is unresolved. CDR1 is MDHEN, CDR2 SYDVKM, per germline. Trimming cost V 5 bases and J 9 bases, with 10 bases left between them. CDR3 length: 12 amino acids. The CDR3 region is CASSPRPQKLFF. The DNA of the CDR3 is TGTGCCAGCAGTCCGAGACCGCAAAAACTGTTTTTT. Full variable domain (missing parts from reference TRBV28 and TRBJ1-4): DVKVTQSSRYLVKRTGEKVFLECVQDMDHENMFWYRQDPGLGLRLIYFSYDVKMKEKGDIPEGYSVSREKKERFSLILESASTNQTSMYLCASSPRPQKLFFGSGTQLSVL.

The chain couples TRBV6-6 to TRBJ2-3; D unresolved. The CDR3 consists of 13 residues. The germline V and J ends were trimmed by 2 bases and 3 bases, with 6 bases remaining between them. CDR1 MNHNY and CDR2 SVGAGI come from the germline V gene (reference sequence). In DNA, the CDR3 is TGTGCCAGCAGTTACCCCGGGACAGATACGCAGTATTTT. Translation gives CASSYPGTDTQYF.

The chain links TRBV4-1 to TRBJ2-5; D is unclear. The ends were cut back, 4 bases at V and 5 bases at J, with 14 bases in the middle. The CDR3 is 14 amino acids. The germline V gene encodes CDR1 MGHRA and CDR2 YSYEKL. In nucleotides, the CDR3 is TGCGCCAGCAGCCCAACCCCCTATGCCGAGACCCAGTACTTC. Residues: CASSPTPYAETQYF.

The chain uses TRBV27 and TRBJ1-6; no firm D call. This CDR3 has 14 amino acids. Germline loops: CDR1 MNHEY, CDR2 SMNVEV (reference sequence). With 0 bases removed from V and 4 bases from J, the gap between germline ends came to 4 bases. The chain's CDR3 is CASSLSGYNSPLHF. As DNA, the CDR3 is TGTGCCAGCAGTTTATCAGGTTATAATTCACCCCTCCACTTT.